Here is one T cell receptor beta chain with its context. The antigen remains undetermined. The entry originates in a study of CD8+ T cells in alopecia areata. Study-wide findings and caveats: Although TCR sharing was seen in mice, sharing across patients was less clear, possibly for HLA-related reasons. Normal scalp had lower clonality than lesional scalp, with alopecia totalis/universalis lesions showing this most strongly. Sequencing of scalp samples also includes resident alphabeta T cells from normal skin.

CDR1 and CDR2 from the germline V gene are WSHSY and SAAADI. Trimming at V came to 5 bases and at J to 9 bases, leaving 9 bases not matched to a gene. The CDR3 length is 13 residues. Sorting of CD4+ and CD8+ T cells was performed on PBMCs. After isolation, RNA underwent reverse transcription to generate cDNA as the sequencing template. Assay used: immunoSEQ multiplex PCR; TCRdb lists only in-frame clones, some missing. The data contain around 150,000 clones, about 60% of them singletons. This TCR derives from a human donor in good health. Sequenced: CD4+ T cells sorted from blood. This chain connects TRBV10-2 to TRBJ2-7; 8 bases are a match to TRBD2. CDR3 bases: TGCGCCAGCAGTTCGAGCGGGAGCTTCGGGCAGTACTTC. The encoded protein is CASSSSGSFGQYF.